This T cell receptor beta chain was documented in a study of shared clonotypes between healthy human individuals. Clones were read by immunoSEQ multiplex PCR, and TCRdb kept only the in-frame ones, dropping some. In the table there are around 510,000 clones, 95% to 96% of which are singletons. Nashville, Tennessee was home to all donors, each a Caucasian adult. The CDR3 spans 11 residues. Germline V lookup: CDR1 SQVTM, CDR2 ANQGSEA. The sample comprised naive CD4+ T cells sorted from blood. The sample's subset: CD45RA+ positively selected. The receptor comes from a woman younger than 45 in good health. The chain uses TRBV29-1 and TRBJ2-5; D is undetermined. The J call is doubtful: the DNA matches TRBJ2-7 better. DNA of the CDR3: TGCAGCGTTGGGAGCTCCTACGAGCAGTACTTC. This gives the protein CSVGSSYEQYF.